In this sample, the clone carrying this T cell receptor (beta chain) turned up a few times. Its specificity is unknown. This specimen comes from a study of T cells after yellow fever vaccination. Regarding the study as a whole: Abundant bulk-derived clonotypes could contaminate FACS-sorted repertoires. Among primary-vaccination clones, most reappeared after the booster, at 95% to 96% for CD4 and roughly 90% for CD8.

Each CDR3 protein is one row after TCRdb ran MiXCR on the 5' RACE reads. The sample consists of hundreds of thousands of distinct CDR3 sequences, approximately 8% of them appearing once. The CDR3 covers 12 residues. Trimming took off 5 bases at V and 4 bases at J, with 8 bases between the two ends. Germline V gene sequence: CDR1 WSHSY, CDR2 SAAADI. The specimen comprised PBMCs, sampled more than 35 days after the first yellow fever vaccination. The genes are TRBV10-2 and TRBJ1-2; D unresolved. The TCR comes from a man in his late teens or twenties who received the YFV17D yellow fever vaccine. The chain's CDR3 is CASSRRLYGYTF. Written as DNA, the CDR3 is TGCGCCAGCAGTAGACGGCTCTATGGCTACACCTTC.